This T cell receptor (beta chain) was identified in a study of T-cell reconstitution after alpha-beta-depleted transplantation in children. General study results and limits: Several hundred rapidly expanded clones from non-depleted graft cells reportedly supplied alpha-beta T cells about two months post-transplant.

Construction of the TCRbeta library involved unique molecular identifiers. Using its own MiXCR run on the PCR reads, TCRdb lists one record per CDR3 protein. The sample lists around 960,000 distinct CDR3 sequences, about 29% seen once, with over 25% in the top ten. Trimming left V 5 bases short and J 0 bases short, with 20 bases between. CDR1 SEHNR and CDR2 FQNEAQ come from the germline V gene (reference sequence). The CDR3 sequence is 17 residues long. A word on this clonotype: Its antigen is as yet unknown.

The clonotype originates from a boy under two years old who had a stem cell transplant for SCID, so the T cells may come from the graft donor. The specimen was PBMCs, mostly from graft donor cells, collected 360 days after TCRalphabeta/CD19-depleted stem cell transplant. The chain links TRBV7-9 to TRBJ2-7; a possible D gene is TRBD2 (6 bases). CDR3 residues: CASSPPPRGANSYEQYF. CDR3 nucleotides: TGTGCCAGCAGCCCGCCTCCCCGCGGGGCTAACTCCTACGAGCAGTACTTC.